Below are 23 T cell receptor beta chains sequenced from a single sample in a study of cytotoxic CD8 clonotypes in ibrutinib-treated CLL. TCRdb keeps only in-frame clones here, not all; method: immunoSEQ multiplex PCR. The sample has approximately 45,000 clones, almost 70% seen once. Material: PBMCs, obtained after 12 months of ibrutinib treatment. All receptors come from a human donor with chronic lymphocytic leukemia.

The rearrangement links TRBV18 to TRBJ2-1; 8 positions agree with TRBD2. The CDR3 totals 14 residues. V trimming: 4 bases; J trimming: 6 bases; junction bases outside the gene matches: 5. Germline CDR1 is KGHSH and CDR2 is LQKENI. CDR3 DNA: TGTGCCAGCTCACGTACCGGGACTAGCAATGAGCAGTTCTTC. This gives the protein CASSRTGTSNEQFF.

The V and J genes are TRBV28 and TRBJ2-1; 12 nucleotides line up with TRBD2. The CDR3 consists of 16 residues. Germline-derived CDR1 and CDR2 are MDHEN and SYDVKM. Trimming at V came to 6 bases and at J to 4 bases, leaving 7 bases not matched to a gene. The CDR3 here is CASSRTGTSGYNEQFF. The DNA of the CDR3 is TGTGCCAGCAGCCGAACCGGGACTAGCGGGTACAATGAGCAGTTCTTC.

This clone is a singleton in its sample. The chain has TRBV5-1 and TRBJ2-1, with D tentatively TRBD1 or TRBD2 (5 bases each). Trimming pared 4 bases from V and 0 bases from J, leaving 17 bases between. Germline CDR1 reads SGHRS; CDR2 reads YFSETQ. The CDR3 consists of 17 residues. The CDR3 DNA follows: TGCGCCAGCAGCCCATACCCAGGGACGGGCTCCTACAATGAGCAGTTCTTC. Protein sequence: CASSPYPGTGSYNEQFF.

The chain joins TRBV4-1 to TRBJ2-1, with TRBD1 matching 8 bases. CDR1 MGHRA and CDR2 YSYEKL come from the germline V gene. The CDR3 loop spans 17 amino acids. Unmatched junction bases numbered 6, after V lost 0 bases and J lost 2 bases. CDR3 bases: TGCGCCAGCAGCCAAGATGGTAACAGGGGGACCTACAATGAGCAGTTCTTC. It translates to CASSQDGNRGTYNEQFF.

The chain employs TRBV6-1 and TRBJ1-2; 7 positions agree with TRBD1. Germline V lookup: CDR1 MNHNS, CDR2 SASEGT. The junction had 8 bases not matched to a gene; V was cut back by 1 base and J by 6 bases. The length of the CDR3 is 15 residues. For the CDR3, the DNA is TGTGCCAGCAGTGAAGTGTTTGGCAGGGGGAATGGCTACACCTTC. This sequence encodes CASSEVFGRGNGYTF.

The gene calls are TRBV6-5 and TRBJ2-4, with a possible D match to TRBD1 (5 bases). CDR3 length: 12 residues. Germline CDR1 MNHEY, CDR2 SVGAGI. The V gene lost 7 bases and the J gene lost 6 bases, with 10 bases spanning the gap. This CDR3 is CASTGWTNIQYF. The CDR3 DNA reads TGTGCCAGCACAGGGTGGACAAACATTCAGTACTTC.

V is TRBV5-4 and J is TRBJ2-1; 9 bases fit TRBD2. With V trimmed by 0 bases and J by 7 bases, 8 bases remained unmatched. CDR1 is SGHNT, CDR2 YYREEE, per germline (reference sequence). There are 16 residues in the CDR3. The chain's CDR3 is CASSLGSAGGHNEQFF. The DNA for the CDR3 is TGTGCCAGCAGCTTGGGTTCGGCGGGAGGGCATAATGAGCAGTTCTTC.

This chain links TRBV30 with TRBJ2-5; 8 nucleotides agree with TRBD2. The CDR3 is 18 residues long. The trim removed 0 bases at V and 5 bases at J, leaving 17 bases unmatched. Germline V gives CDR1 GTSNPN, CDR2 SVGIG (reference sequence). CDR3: CAWSVLESLGLGTETQYF. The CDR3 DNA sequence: TGTGCCTGGAGTGTACTGGAATCCTTGGGACTAGGAACGGAGACCCAGTACTTC.

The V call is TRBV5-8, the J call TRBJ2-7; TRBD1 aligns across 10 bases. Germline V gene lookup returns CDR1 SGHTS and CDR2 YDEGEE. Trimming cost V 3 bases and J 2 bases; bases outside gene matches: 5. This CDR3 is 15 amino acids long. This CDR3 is CASSSGQGPTYEQYF. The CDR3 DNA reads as TGTGCCAGCAGCTCGGGACAGGGGCCAACCTACGAGCAGTACTTC.

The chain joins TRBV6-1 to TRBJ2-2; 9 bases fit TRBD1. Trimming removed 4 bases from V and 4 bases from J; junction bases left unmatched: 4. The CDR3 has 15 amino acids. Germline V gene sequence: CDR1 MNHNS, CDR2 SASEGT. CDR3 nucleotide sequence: TGTGCCAGCAGTGCAATACAGGGGGCCACCGGGGAGCTGTTTTTT. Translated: CASSAIQGATGELFF.

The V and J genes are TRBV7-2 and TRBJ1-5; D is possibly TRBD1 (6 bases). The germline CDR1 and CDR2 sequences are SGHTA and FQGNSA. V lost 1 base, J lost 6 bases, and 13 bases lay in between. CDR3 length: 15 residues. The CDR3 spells CASSLETGGGQPQHF. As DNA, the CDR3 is TGTGCCAGCAGCTTAGAGACAGGTGGAGGTCAGCCCCAGCATTTT. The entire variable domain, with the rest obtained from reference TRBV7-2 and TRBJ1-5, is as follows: GAGVSQSPSNKVTEKGKDVELRCDPISGHTALYWYRQSLGQGLEFLIYFQGNSAPDKSGLPSDRFSAERTGGSVSTLTIQRTQQEDSAVYLCASSLETGGGQPQHFGDGTRLSIL.

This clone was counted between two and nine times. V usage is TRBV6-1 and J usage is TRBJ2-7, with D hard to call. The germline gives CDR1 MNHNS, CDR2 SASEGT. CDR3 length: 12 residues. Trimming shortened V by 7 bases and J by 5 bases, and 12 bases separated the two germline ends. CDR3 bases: TGTGCCAGCAATTTGATCGCCCACGAGCAGTACTTC. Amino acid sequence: CASNLIAHEQYF.

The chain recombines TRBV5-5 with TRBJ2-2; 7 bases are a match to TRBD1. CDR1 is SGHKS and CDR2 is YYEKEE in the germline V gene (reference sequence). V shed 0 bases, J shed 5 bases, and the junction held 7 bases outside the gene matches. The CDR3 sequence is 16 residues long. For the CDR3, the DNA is TGTGCCAGCAGCTTGGGAGGGACAGTTCTTACCGGGGAGCTGTTTTTT. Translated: CASSLGGTVLTGELFF.

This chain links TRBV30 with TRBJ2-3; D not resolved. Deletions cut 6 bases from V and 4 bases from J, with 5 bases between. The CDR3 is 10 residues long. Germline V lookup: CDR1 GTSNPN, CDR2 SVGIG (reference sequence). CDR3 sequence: CACRPDTQYF. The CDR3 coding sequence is TGTGCCTGTCGCCCAGATACGCAGTATTTT.

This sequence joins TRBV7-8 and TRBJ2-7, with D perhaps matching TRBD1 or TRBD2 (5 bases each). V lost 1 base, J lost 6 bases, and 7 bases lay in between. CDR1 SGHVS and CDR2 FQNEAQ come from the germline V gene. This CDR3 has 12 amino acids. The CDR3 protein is CASSLGGIEQYF. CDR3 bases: TGTGCCAGCAGCTTAGGGGGGATCGAGCAGTACTTC.

The CDR3 region is CASSATGGTGELFF. CDR3 bases: TGTGCCAGTAGTGCGACAGGGGGCACCGGGGAGCTGTTTTTT. The chain combines TRBV19 with TRBJ2-2; 9 positions match TRBD1. This CDR3 is 14 amino acids long. The germline V gene encodes CDR1 LNHDA and CDR2 SQIVND (reference sequence). J was trimmed by 4 bases and V by 5 bases; bases with no gene match: 2.

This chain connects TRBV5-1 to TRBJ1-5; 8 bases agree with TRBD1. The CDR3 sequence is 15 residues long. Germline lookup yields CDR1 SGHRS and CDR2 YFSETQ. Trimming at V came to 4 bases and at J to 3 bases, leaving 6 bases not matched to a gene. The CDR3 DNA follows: TGCGCCAGCAGCGCGACGACAGGGGCCAATCAGCCCCAGCATTTT. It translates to CASSATTGANQPQHF.

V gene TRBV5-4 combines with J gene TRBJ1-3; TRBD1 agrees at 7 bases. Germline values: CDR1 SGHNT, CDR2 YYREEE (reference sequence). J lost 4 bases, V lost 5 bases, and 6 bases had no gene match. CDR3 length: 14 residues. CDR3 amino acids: CASSQTGRGNTIYF. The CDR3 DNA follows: TGTGCCAGCAGTCAGACAGGGAGAGGAAACACCATATATTTT.

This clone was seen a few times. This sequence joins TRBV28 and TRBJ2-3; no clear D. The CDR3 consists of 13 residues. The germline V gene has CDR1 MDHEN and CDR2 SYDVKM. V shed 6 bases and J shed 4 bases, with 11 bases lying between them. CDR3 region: CASRALLPDTQYF. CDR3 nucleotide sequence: TGTGCCAGCAGGGCCCTCCTACCAGATACGCAGTATTTT.

CDR3 in amino acids: CASSSPGLATGELFF. In nucleotides, the CDR3 is TGTGCCAGCAGCTCCCCGGGACTAGCAACCGGGGAGCTGTTTTTT. The J gene is TRBJ2-2, the V gene TRBV11-3; 9 nucleotides line up with TRBD2. Per germline, CDR1 SGHNT and CDR2 YENEEA. Germline trimming cut 4 bases from V and 5 bases from J; bases unmatched to any gene: 5. This CDR3 has 15 amino acids.

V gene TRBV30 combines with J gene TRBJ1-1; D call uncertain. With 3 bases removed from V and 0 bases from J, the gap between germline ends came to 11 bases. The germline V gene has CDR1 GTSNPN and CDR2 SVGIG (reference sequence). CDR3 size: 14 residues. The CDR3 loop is CAWRLGQVNTEAFF. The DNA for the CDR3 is TGTGCCTGGAGGCTTGGCCAGGTGAACACTGAAGCTTTCTTT.

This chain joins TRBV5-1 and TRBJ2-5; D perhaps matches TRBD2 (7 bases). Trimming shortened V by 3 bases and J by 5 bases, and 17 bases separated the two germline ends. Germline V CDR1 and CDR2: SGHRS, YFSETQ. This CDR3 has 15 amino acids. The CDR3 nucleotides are TGCGCCAGCAGCTCCCGAGGGGGGGGCTGGGAGACCCAGTACTTC. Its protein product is CASSSRGGGWETQYF.

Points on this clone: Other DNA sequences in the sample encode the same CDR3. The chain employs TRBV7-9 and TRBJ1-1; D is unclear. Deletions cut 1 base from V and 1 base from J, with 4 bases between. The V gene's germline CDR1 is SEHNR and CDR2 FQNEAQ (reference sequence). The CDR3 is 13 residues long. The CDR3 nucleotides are TGTGCCAGCAGCTTAGAGGGGAACACTGAAGCTTTCTTT. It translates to CASSLEGNTEAFF.